A selection of T cell receptor beta chains follows, all from one sample in a study of cytomegalovirus exposure and HLA in healthy donors. Profiled with immunoSEQ multiplex PCR; TCRdb holds only in-frame clones, not every one. Here the sample spans some 170,000 clones, 80% being singletons. Sequencing used PBMCs. Source of these receptors: a man aged 25 to 40 in good health and CMV-seronegative. Each CDR3 is given with its conserved first and last residue. A D gene is named only where the DNA matches it firmly. Part of the rows lack a size; the others show once, few, many or a class for expanded clones.

abundance	j_gene	d_gene	v_gene	CDR3nt	CDR3aa
NA	TRBJ1-5	TRBD1	TRBV9	TGTGCCAGCAGTCTTACAGGGGGCGAGGATCAGCCCCAGCATTTT	CASSLTGGEDQPQHF
NA	TRBJ2-5	NA	TRBV11-2	TGTGCCAGCAGCTCCGTGATGGGCCCTGGGACCCAGTACTTC	CASSSVMGPGTQYF
NA	TRBJ2-7	NA	TRBV28	TGTGCCAGCAGTTTAGCCCCGAGCGAGCAGTACTTC	CASSLAPSEQYF
few	TRBJ2-3	NA	TRBV9	TGTGCCAGCAGCTCAAATCTAGCAGAAGAGAGCACAGATACGCAGTATTTT	CASSSNLAEESTDTQYF
few	TRBJ1-2	NA	TRBV19	TGTGCCAGTAGTACCCGCATCGGACAGAGAGAAACCTTC	CASSTRIGQRETF
NA	TRBJ1-4	TRBD1	TRBV30	TGTGCTATTGGACAGGGGTCGCGAAAACTGTTTTTT	CAIGQGSRKLFF
NA	TRBJ1-3	NA	TRBV7-9	TGTGCCAGCAGCGTCTACAGGGTGAACACCATATATTTT	CASSVYRVNTIYF
NA	TRBJ2-3	TRBD2	TRBV13	TGTGCCAGCAGCTTAGGCCGGACTAGCCGGCGATCTGATACGCAGTATTTT	CASSLGRTSRRSDTQYF
NA	TRBJ1-5	NA	TRBV18	TGTGCCAGCTCACCCGTGGGGGGGAATCAGCCCCAGCATTTT	CASSPVGGNQPQHF
once	TRBJ1-1	TRBD1	TRBV5-4	TGTGCCAGCAGCGTGGGACAGGGGCGGACTGAAGCTTTCTTT	CASSVGQGRTEAFF
NA	TRBJ1-2	NA	TRBV18	TGTGCCAGCTCACCAAACGCACAGCCCCTCTATGGCTACACCTTC	CASSPNAQPLYGYTF
NA	TRBJ2-3	NA	TRBV11-3	TGTGCCAGCAGCAAAGGGGGGGTCACAGATACGCAGTATTTT	CASSKGGVTDTQYF
NA	TRBJ2-5	TRBD2	TRBV9	TGTGCCAGCAGCCCCCTACGCGGGGGACTTCCTCAAGGAGAGCAGTACTTC	CASSPLRGGLPQGEQYF
NA	TRBJ2-1	NA	TRBV2	TGTGCCAGCAGAAGAGGGCCTAAACTAGCTTCAGGCTACAATGAGCAGTTCTTC	CASRRGPKLASGYNEQFF
NA	TRBJ2-3	TRBD2	TRBV7-2	TGTGCCAGCAGCCCCCGACTAGCGGGGGGCACAGATACGCAGTATTTT	CASSPRLAGGTDTQYF
NA	TRBJ1-1	NA	TRBV29-1	TGCAGCGTTGGCGCTAACACTGAAGCTTTCTTT	CSVGANTEAFF
once	TRBJ1-2	NA	TRBV6-1	TGTGCCAGCAGTGAGTTTCAATCAGCGGGGCGTAACTATGGCTACACCTTC	CASSEFQSAGRNYGYTF
NA	TRBJ1-5	NA	TRBV19	TGTGCCAGTAAGGGGAATAGCAATCAGCCCCAGCATTTT	CASKGNSNQPQHF
NA	TRBJ2-7	TRBD1	TRBV27	TGTGCCAGCAGTTTAAACGACAGGGGGTCAGCCTACGAGCAGTACTTC	CASSLNDRGSAYEQYF
NA	TRBJ2-3	TRBD2	TRBV4-3	TGCGCCAGCAGCCCCTTTACTACTAGCGGGGTAGCAGATACGCAGTATTTT	CASSPFTTSGVADTQYF
NA	TRBJ1-5	TRBD1	TRBV4-1	TGCGCCAGCAGCCAAGATACAGGGGGATATAGCAATCAGCCCCAGCATTTT	CASSQDTGGYSNQPQHF
NA	TRBJ2-7	NA	TRBV7-2	TGTGCCAGCAGCTTTAACGGGATCAACCCCTACGAGCAGTACTTC	CASSFNGINPYEQYF
once	TRBJ2-1	NA	TRBV27	TGTGCCAGCAGTTCAACTCAGGGTTTCTACAATGAGCAGTTCTTC	CASSSTQGFYNEQFF
NA	TRBJ2-2	NA	TRBV5-1	TGCGCCAGCAGCTTGGGACTTAACACCGGGGAGCTGTTTTTT	CASSLGLNTGELFF
NA	TRBJ1-1	TRBD1	TRBV28	TGTGCCAGCAGTTCGGCAGGGGGCACTGAAGCTTTCTTT	CASSSAGGTEAFF
NA	TRBJ2-1	NA	TRBV7-3	TGTGCCAGCAGCTTAACTGGGAGCCTGACTGAGCAGTTCTTC	CASSLTGSLTEQFF
few	TRBJ1-3	TRBD1	TRBV11-2	TGTGCCAGCAGCTCAAACACAGGGGGACGAGGAAACACCATATATTTT	CASSSNTGGRGNTIYF
NA	TRBJ1-1	NA	TRBV7-3	TGTGCCAGCAGCTCATGGCACATGAACACTGAAGCTTTCTTT	CASSSWHMNTEAFF
NA	TRBJ2-1	NA	TRBV5-1	TGCGCCAGCAGCTTGTTGCAGAGTCGGGAAGGCGGTGAGCAGTTCTTC	CASSLLQSREGGEQFF
NA	TRBJ2-7	NA	TRBV6-1	TGTGCCAGCAGTGAACCAGGGGCTAGCTACGAGCAGTACTTC	CASSEPGASYEQYF
few	TRBJ2-7	NA	TRBV5-1	TGCGCCAGCAGCTTGGAATCGGGAACCTACGAGCAGTACTTC	CASSLESGTYEQYF
NA	TRBJ2-6	NA	TRBV19	TGTGCCAGTAGTGCAGGGGCCATTAGTCGGGCCAACGTCCTGACTTTC	CASSAGAISRANVLTF